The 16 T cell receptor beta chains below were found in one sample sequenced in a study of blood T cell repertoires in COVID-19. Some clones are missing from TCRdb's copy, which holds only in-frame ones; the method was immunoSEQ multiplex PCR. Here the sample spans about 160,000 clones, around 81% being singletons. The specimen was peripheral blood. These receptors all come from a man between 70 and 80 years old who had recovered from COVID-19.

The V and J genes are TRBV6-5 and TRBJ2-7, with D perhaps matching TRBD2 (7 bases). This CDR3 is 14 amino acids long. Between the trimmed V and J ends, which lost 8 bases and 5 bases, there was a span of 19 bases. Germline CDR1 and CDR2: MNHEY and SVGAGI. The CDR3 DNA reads TGTGCCAGCCGATCTGGGGGGGCGCAGAACGAGCAGTACTTC. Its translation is CASRSGGAQNEQYF.

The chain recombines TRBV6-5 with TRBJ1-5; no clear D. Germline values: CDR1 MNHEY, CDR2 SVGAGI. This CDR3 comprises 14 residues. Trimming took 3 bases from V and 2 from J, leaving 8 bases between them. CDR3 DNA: TGTGCCAGCAGTTATGCCGGTCGCAATCAGCCCCAGCATTTT. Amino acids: CASSYAGRNQPQHF.

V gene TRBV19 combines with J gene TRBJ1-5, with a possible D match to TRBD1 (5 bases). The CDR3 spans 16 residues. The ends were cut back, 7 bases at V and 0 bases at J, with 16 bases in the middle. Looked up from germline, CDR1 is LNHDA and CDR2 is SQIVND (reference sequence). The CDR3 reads CASTRGTAGSNQPQHF. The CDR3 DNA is TGTGCCAGTACCCGGGGGACTGCTGGTAGCAATCAGCCCCAGCATTTT.

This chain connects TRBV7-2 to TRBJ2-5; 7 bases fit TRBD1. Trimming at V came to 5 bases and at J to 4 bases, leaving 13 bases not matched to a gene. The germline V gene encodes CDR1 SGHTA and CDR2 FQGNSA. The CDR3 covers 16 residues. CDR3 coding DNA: TGTGCCAGCAGCCCGCGACAGGGTCTGAGGTCAGAGACCCAGTACTTC. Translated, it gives CASSPRQGLRSETQYF. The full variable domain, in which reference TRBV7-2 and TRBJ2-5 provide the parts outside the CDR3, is GAGVSQSPSNKVTEKGKDVELRCDPISGHTALYWYRQSLGQGLEFLIYFQGNSAPDKSGLPSDRFSAERTGGSVSTLTIQRTQQEDSAVYLCASSPRQGLRSETQYFGPGTRLLVL.

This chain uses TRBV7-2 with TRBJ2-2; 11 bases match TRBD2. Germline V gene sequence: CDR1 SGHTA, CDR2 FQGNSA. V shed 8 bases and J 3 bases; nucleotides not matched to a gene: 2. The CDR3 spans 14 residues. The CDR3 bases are TGTGCCAGCGGGACTAGCGGAGACACCGGGGAGCTGTTTTTT. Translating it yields CASGTSGDTGELFF.

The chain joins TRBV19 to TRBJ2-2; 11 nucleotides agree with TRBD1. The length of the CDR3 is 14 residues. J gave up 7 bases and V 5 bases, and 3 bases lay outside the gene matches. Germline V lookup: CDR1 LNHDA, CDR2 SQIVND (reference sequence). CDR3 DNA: TGTGCCAGTAGTCGGACAGGGGGCGGCGGGGAGCTGTTTTTT. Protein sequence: CASSRTGGGGELFF.

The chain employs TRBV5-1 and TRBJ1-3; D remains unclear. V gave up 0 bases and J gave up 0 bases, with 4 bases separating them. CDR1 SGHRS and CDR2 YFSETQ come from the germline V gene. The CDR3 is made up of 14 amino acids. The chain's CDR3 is CASSLEHSGNTIYF. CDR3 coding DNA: TGCGCCAGCAGCTTGGAACACTCTGGAAACACCATATATTTT.

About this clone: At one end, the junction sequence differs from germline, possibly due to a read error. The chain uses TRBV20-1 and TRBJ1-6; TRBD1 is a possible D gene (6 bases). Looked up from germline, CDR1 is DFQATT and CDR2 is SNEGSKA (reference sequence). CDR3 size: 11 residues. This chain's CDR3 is CSALRGTQRSF. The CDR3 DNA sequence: TGCAGTGCGTTGAGGGGGACGCAGCGATCCTTT.

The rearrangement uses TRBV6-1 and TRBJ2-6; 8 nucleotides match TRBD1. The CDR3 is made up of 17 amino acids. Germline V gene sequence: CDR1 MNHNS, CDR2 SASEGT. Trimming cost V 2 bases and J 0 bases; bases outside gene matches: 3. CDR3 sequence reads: CASSEWTGSSGANVLTF. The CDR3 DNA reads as TGTGCCAGCAGTGAATGGACAGGGAGCTCTGGGGCCAACGTCCTGACTTTC.

The CDR3 DNA reads as TGTGCCACCAGTGTGGGAGACAGGGGCGGGGAGCTGTTTTTT. It is translated as CATSVGDRGGELFF. This chain links TRBV24-1 with TRBJ2-2; 8 positions match TRBD1. The V gene's germline CDR1 is KGHDR and CDR2 SFDVKD. The CDR3 spans 14 residues. After removal of 5 bases from V and 7 bases from J, the junction contained 5 bases not matched to a gene.

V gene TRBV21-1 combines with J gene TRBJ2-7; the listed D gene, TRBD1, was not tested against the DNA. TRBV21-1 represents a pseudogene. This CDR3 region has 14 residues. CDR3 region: CASSNARSDYEQYF. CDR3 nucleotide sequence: TGTGCCAGCAGCAACGCCAGGTCCGACTACGAGCAGTACTTC.

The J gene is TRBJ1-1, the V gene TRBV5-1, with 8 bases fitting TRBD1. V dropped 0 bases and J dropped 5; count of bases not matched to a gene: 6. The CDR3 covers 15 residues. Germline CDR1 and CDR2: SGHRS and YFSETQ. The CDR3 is CASSLVPGGQTEAFF. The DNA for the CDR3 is TGCGCCAGCAGCTTGGTTCCAGGGGGCCAAACTGAAGCTTTCTTT.

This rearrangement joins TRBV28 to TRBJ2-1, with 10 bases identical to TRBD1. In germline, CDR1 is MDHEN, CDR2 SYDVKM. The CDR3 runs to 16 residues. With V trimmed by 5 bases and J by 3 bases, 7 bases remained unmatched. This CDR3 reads CASSLGGQGIYNEQFF. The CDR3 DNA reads TGTGCCAGCAGTCTAGGGGGACAGGGGATCTACAATGAGCAGTTCTTC.

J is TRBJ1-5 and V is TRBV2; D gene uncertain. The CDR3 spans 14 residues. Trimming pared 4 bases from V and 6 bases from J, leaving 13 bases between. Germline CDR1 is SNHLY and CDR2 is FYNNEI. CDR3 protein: CASSGLEGRQPQHF. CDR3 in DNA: TGTGCCAGCAGTGGGTTGGAGGGTCGTCAGCCCCAGCATTTT.

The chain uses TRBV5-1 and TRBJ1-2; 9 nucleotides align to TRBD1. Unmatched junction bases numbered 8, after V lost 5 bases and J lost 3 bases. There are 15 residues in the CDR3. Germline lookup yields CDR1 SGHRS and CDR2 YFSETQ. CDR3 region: CASSLQGAADYGYTF. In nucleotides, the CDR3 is TGCGCCAGCAGTTTACAGGGGGCGGCTGACTATGGCTACACCTTC.

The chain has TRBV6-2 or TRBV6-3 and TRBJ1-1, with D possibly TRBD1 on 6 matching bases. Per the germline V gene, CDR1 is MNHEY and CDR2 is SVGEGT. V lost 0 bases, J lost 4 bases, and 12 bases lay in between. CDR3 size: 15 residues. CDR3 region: CASSYSGRGTTEAFF. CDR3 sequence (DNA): TGTGCCAGCAGTTACTCTGGTAGGGGGACCACTGAAGCTTTCTTT.